The rows below give T cell receptor beta chains drawn from one sample of a study of CD8+ T cells in alopecia areata. Method: immunoSEQ multiplex PCR; TCRdb's copy keeps in-frame clones and lacks some. This table holds fewer than 350,000 clones, 58% found once. The starting material was CD4+ T cells sorted from blood, obtained at week 24, from a patient treated with tofacitinib. These receptors originate from a human donor with alopecia areata. Both conserved end residues are part of each CDR3. D genes are given only for firm matches. The size of a clone is reported for some rows only, either as once, few or many, or as a class for expanded clones.

v_call	j_call	d_call	clone_size	cdr3_aa	cdr3_nt
TRBV15	TRBJ2-1	TRBD2	few	CATSRTSDNEQFF	TGTGCCACCAGCAGAACTAGCGATAATGAGCAGTTCTTC
TRBV30	TRBJ1-5	NA	NA	CAWRPGGGYSNQPQHF	TGTGCCTGGAGGCCCGGCGGGGGGTATAGCAATCAGCCCCAGCATTTT
TRBV18	TRBJ2-7	NA	NA	CASSQGLQALSYEQYF	TGTGCCAGCTCACAGGGCTTACAGGCCCTTAGCTACGAGCAGTACTTC
TRBV12-5	TRBJ1-1	TRBD1	NA	CASGRTGGMNTEAFF	TGTGCTAGTGGAAGGACAGGGGGGATGAACACTGAAGCTTTCTTT
TRBV7-2	TRBJ2-7	TRBD2	NA	CASSSTSGAYEQYF	TGTGCCAGCAGCTCGACTAGCGGGGCCTACGAGCAGTACTTC
TRBV29-1	TRBJ1-2	TRBD1	few	CSVEETGGSGYTF	TGCAGCGTTGAAGAGACAGGGGGGAGTGGCTACACCTTC
TRBV28	TRBJ2-2	NA	NA	CASSRRGGFTGELFF	TGTGCCAGCAGTCGCCGTGGGGGCTTCACCGGGGAGCTGTTTTTT
TRBV28	TRBJ2-1	NA	NA	CASSLIQVGNEQFF	TGTGCCAGCAGTTTAATTCAGGTGGGCAATGAGCAGTTCTTC
TRBV6-6	TRBJ1-5	NA	NA	CASSYRAGDQPQHF	TGTGCCAGCAGCTACAGGGCTGGGGATCAGCCCCAGCATTTT
TRBV11-2	TRBJ1-6	TRBD1	few	CASSQGQGSPLHF	TGTGCCAGCAGCCAAGGACAGGGCTCACCCCTCCACTTT
TRBV7-9	TRBJ2-7	NA	NA	CASSLSVLEQYF	TGTGCCAGCAGCTTATCGGTTTTGGAGCAGTACTTC
TRBV30	TRBJ1-5	NA	NA	CAWSVGAGLVSNQPQHF	TGTGCCTGGAGTGTAGGGGCCGGATTGGTGAGCAATCAGCCCCAGCATTTT
TRBV4-1	TRBJ1-5	NA	few	CASSQDRVGQPQHF	TGCGCCAGCAGCCAAGATCGGGTGGGTCAGCCCCAGCATTTT
TRBV30	TRBJ1-1	NA	NA	CASSRIGNLNTEAFF	TGTGCCTCCTCGAGGATAGGGAACCTGAACACTGAAGCTTTCTTT
TRBV30	TRBJ1-1	NA	NA	CAGGGGRGNTEAFF	TGTGCCGGTGGCGGGGGAAGGGGGAACACTGAAGCTTTCTTT
TRBV23-1	TRBJ1-1	NA	once	CASSQPEGMNTEAFF	TGCGCCAGCAGTCAGCCGGAGGGTATGAACACTGAAGCTTTCTTT
TRBV6-1	TRBJ2-2	NA	NA	CASSAFSLSGELFF	TGTGCCAGCAGTGCGTTTTCGCTTTCCGGGGAGCTGTTTTTT
TRBV5-1	TRBJ2-7	NA	NA	CASSLELPRSYEQYF	TGCGCCAGCAGCTTGGAACTACCCAGATCCTACGAGCAGTACTTC
TRBV21-1	TRBJ1-5	NA	NA	CASSTSGTNQPQHF	TGTGCCAGCAGCACCTCAGGAACTAATCAGCCCCAGCATTTT
TRBV4-1	TRBJ2-7	TRBD1	NA	CASSQATGEWGEQYF	TGCGCCAGCAGCCAAGCAACAGGGGAATGGGGGGAGCAGTACTTC
TRBV6-5	TRBJ1-2	NA	NA	CASRRTGGDYGYTF	TGTGCCAGCAGGAGGACCGGGGGGGACTATGGCTACACCTTC
TRBV19	TRBJ1-5	NA	few	CASRGRQGNQPQHF	TGTGCCAGTAGGGGCCGACAGGGCAATCAGCCCCAGCATTTT
TRBV27	TRBJ1-1	NA	NA	CASSLRQANTEAFF	TGTGCCAGCAGTTTACGACAGGCGAACACTGAAGCTTTCTTT
TRBV25-1	TRBJ1-3	NA	NA	CASSEPGNTIYF	TGTGCCAGCAGTGAACCTGGAAACACCATATATTTT
TRBV7-2	TRBJ2-7	NA	NA	CASSSPARSYEQYF	TGTGCCAGCAGCTCCCCCGCAAGATCCTACGAGCAGTACTTC
TRBV20-1	TRBJ2-7	NA	NA	CSAGSYEQYF	TGCAGTGCAGGGTCCTACGAGCAGTACTTC
TRBV10-3	TRBJ1-4	TRBD1	few	CAISPRGSHEKLFF	TGTGCCATCAGCCCCAGGGGGTCTCATGAAAAACTGTTTTTT
TRBV7-9	TRBJ2-5	NA	NA	CASSLAPGPAGETQYF	TGTGCCAGCAGCTTAGCGCCCGGACCCGCGGGAGAGACCCAGTACTTC
TRBV29-1	TRBJ2-3	NA	few	CSVEGLRGGDTQYF	TGCAGCGTTGAAGGGCTGCGGGGAGGAGATACGCAGTATTTT
TRBV7-8	TRBJ2-1	NA	NA	CASSLRGISDNEQFF	TGTGCCAGCAGCTTAAGGGGGATATCGGACAATGAGCAGTTCTTC
TRBV29-1	TRBJ2-7	NA	NA	CSVANEEQYF	TGCAGCGTCGCCAATGAGGAGCAGTACTTC
TRBV29-1	TRBJ2-5	NA	NA	CSSKGGEETQYF	TGCAGCTCGAAGGGGGGGGAGGAGACCCAGTACTTC
TRBV5-4	TRBJ2-5	TRBD1	few	CASSFELLGTGRGETQYF	TGTGCCAGCAGCTTCGAATTGCTTGGGACAGGCCGGGGGGAGACCCAGTACTTC
TRBV7-2	TRBJ2-3	NA	NA	CASSLYPGLGADTQYF	TGTGCCAGCAGCTTATATCCGGGGTTGGGCGCAGATACGCAGTATTTT
TRBV5-1	TRBJ2-7	NA	NA	CASSLELRGTTEQYF	TGCGCCAGCAGCTTGGAGTTAAGGGGAACTACGGAGCAGTACTTC
TRBV28	TRBJ2-1	TRBD1	NA	CASRSGTGGDEQFF	TGTGCCAGCAGATCCGGGACAGGGGGGGATGAGCAGTTCTTC
TRBV15	TRBJ2-3	TRBD2	NA	CATREPGLADRTDTQYF	TGTGCCACCAGAGAACCGGGACTAGCAGACCGCACAGATACGCAGTATTTT
TRBV5-6	TRBJ2-5	NA	NA	CASSFDLETQYF	TGTGCCAGCAGTTTCGACCTTGAAACCCAGTACTTC
TRBV2	TRBJ1-2	NA	NA	CASLSGGGYTF	TGTGCCAGCCTCAGCGGAGGTGGCTACACCTTC
TRBV9	TRBJ2-2	NA	NA	CASSVETATGELFF	TGTGCCAGCAGCGTAGAAACAGCCACCGGGGAGCTGTTTTTT
TRBV4-1	TRBJ1-2	TRBD1	NA	CASRRQGAGDGYTF	TGCGCCAGCAGACGCCAGGGGGCCGGGGATGGCTACACCTTC
TRBV5-1	TRBJ2-3	NA	once	CASSVELESTDTQYF	TGCGCCAGCAGCGTCGAGTTGGAAAGCACAGATACGCAGTATTTT
TRBV5-1	TRBJ1-4	NA	NA	CASSLTLGQVNEKLFF	TGCGCCAGCAGCTTGACGTTGGGACAAGTTAATGAAAAACTGTTTTTT
TRBV4-1	TRBJ1-1	NA	NA	CASSQARVVMNTEAFF	TGCGCCAGCAGCCAAGCCAGGGTGGTCATGAACACTGAAGCTTTCTTT
TRBV27	TRBJ2-3	TRBD2	NA	CASSPWGRGGTDTQYF	TGTGCCAGCAGCCCCTGGGGGCGGGGGGGCACAGATACGCAGTATTTT
TRBV7-9	TRBJ1-6	NA	NA	CASSPGNSPLHF	TGTGCCAGCAGTCCCGGCAATTCACCCCTCCACTTT
TRBV27	TRBJ2-5	NA	NA	CASSLSWREETQYF	TGTGCCAGCAGTTTATCTTGGAGGGAGGAGACCCAGTACTTC
TRBV13	TRBJ1-1	NA	NA	CASSLGGRRNTEAFF	TGTGCCAGCAGCTTAGGCGGAAGGAGGAACACTGAAGCTTTCTTT
TRBV19	TRBJ1-4	NA	few	CASSISVVLNEKLFF	TGTGCCAGTAGTATAAGTGTGGTCTTAAATGAAAAACTGTTTTTT
TRBV15	TRBJ1-4	NA	once	CATSRAGGKLFF	TGTGCCACCAGCAGAGCCGGGGGGAAACTGTTTTTT
TRBV30	TRBJ2-1	NA	NA	CAWSKSSYNEQFF	TGTGCCTGGAGCAAGAGCTCCTACAATGAGCAGTTCTTC
TRBV2	TRBJ1-6	TRBD1	NA	CASSQGDSPLHF	TGTGCCAGCTCTCAGGGGGACTCACCCCTCCACTTT
TRBV29-1	TRBJ2-2	NA	few	CSADWAATGELFF	TGCAGCGCGGATTGGGCAGCAACCGGGGAGCTGTTTTTT
TRBV7-8	TRBJ1-1	NA	NA	CASSNQGRDTEAFF	TGTGCCAGCAGCAATCAGGGGAGGGACACTGAAGCTTTCTTT
TRBV14	TRBJ2-1	NA	NA	CASSQGGSSYNEQFF	TGTGCCAGCAGCCAGGGGGGAAGCTCCTACAATGAGCAGTTCTTC